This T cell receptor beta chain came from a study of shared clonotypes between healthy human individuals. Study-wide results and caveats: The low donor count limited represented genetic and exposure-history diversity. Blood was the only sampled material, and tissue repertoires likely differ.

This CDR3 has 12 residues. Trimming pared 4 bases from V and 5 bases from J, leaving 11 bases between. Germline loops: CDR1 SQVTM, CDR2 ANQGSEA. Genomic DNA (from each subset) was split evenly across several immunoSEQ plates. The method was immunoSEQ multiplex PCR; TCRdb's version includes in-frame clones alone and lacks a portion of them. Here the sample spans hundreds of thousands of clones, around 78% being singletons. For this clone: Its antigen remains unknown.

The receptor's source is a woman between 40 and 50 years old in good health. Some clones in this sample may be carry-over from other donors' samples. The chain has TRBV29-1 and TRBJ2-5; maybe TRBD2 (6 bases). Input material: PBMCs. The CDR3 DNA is TGCAGCGTTGGCCCTAGCGTGGAGACCCAGTACTTC. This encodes CSVGPSVETQYF.